These T cell receptor beta chains were read from a single sample in a study of human T cells and chemical hapten exposure. A single record per CDR3 protein comes from TCRdb applying MiXCR to the RACE reads. The sample includes some 300,000 distinct CDR3 sequences, 4.5% to 7% of them seen just once. This sample comprised whole blood, obtained in connection with sensitization to the hapten diphenylcyclopropenone (DPC). These receptors all come from a woman between 18 and 29 years old with alopecia areata. Some clones in this sample may be carry-over from other donors' samples. Both conserved end residues are part of each CDR3.

>TRBJ2-6|TRBV14
CASSQGSLLSGANVLTF
>TRBJ2-1|TRBV10-3
CAISTEGDNEQFF
>TRBJ2-7|TRBV9
CASSVSGGPYEQYF
>TRBJ2-5|TRBV6-5
CASSDDRGKETQYF
>TRBJ1-1|TRBV9
CASRKYTGATMNTEAFF
>TRBJ1-1|TRBV6-2/TRBV6-3
CASSELYTEAFF
>TRBJ2-3|TRBV6-2/TRBV6-3
CASSYSHTFDTQYF
>TRBJ1-2|TRBV4-3
CASSDGSSYGYTF
>TRBJ2-4|TRBV29-1
CSVEEDRGVQIQYF
>TRBJ1-1|TRBV27
CASSPTPQGRTEAFF
>TRBJ1-1|TRBV7-3
CASSLIPGNTEAFF
>TRBJ2-3|TRBV13
CASRHLERGVNTQYF
>TRBJ1-2|TRBV7-2
CASSLIDSPYGYTF
>TRBJ1-6|TRBV18
CASSYGQFNSPLHF
>TRBJ1-2|TRBV7-2
CASSNGGTYGYTF
>TRBJ2-1|TRBV7-3
CASSLYALVSHNEQFF
>TRBJ1-2|TRBV6-1
CASSLGGQGFISGYGYTF
>TRBJ2-6|TRBV6-4
CASSQDSSGANVLTF
>TRBJ2-1|TRBV28
CASSTSSGPRGLAGLILFF
>TRBJ1-2|TRBV11-2
CASSLVQDSGGSRTF
>TRBJ2-7|TRBV7-6
CASSRLHDSYEQYF
>TRBJ2-1|TRBV7-6
CASSLSWTSVDTLQQFF
>TRBJ2-3|TRBV11-2
CASSLRLEADTQYF
>TRBJ2-7|TRBV4-2
CASSQLAGAVHEQYF
>TRBJ1-6|TRBV6-7
CASRQRVDNSPLHF
>TRBJ1-5|TRBV7-2
CASSPGQAQPQHF
>TRBJ2-7|TRBV7-9
CASSSGPAIYEQYF
>TRBJ1-1|TRBV6-2/TRBV6-3
CASSPREIHTEAFF
>TRBJ1-6|TRBV27
CASSFRDRENSPLHF
>TRBJ1-1|TRBV11-2
CASSLDLGTNTPFF
>TRBJ2-2|TRBV27
CASTPSRAGTGELFF
>TRBJ2-3|TRBV5-1
CATRGQDTQYF
>TRBJ2-5|TRBV12-3/TRBV12-4
CASGVQGTVRKTQYF
>TRBJ1-1|TRBV29-1
CSVRVNTEAFF
>TRBJ1-1|TRBV5-6
CASSSWGGLRAEAFF
>TRBJ1-1|TRBV4-1
CASSPVVRGEAFF
>TRBJ1-6|TRBV4-3
CASSQEPRGRDNSPLHF
>TRBJ1-1|TRBV5-1
CASSWGQGAPNTEAFF
>TRBJ1-4|TRBV4-3
CASSREPGPPNEKLFF
>TRBJ1-1|TRBV7-3
CASSLTRDTEAFF
>TRBJ1-2|TRBV3-1
CASSLTGVNYGYTF
>TRBJ2-4|TRBV2
CASRDRGLIAKNIQYF
>TRBJ2-1|TRBV5-1
CASSLTRQGGNEQFF
>TRBJ2-6|TRBV6-1
CASSRIPGQFSGANVPTF
>TRBJ1-5|TRBV6-1
CASSEANNQPQHF
>TRBJ1-2|TRBV7-9
CASSWDRAGSNYGYTF
>TRBJ1-5|TRBV28
CASSSTSDRGGGQPQHF
>TRBJ2-7|TRBV5-1
CASSLTGGLEQYF
>TRBJ1-6|TRBV11-2
CASSQDFRGSPLHF
>TRBJ1-5|TRBV12-3/TRBV12-4
CASSLGQGVGNQPQHF
>TRBJ2-7|TRBV12-3/TRBV12-4
CASSSRGTEYYEQYF
>TRBJ1-2|TRBV24-1
CATSPLDRNYGYTF
>TRBJ2-1|TRBV5-6
CASSVPIGGFYNEQFF
>TRBJ1-5|TRBV20-1
CSASGTGSNQPQHF